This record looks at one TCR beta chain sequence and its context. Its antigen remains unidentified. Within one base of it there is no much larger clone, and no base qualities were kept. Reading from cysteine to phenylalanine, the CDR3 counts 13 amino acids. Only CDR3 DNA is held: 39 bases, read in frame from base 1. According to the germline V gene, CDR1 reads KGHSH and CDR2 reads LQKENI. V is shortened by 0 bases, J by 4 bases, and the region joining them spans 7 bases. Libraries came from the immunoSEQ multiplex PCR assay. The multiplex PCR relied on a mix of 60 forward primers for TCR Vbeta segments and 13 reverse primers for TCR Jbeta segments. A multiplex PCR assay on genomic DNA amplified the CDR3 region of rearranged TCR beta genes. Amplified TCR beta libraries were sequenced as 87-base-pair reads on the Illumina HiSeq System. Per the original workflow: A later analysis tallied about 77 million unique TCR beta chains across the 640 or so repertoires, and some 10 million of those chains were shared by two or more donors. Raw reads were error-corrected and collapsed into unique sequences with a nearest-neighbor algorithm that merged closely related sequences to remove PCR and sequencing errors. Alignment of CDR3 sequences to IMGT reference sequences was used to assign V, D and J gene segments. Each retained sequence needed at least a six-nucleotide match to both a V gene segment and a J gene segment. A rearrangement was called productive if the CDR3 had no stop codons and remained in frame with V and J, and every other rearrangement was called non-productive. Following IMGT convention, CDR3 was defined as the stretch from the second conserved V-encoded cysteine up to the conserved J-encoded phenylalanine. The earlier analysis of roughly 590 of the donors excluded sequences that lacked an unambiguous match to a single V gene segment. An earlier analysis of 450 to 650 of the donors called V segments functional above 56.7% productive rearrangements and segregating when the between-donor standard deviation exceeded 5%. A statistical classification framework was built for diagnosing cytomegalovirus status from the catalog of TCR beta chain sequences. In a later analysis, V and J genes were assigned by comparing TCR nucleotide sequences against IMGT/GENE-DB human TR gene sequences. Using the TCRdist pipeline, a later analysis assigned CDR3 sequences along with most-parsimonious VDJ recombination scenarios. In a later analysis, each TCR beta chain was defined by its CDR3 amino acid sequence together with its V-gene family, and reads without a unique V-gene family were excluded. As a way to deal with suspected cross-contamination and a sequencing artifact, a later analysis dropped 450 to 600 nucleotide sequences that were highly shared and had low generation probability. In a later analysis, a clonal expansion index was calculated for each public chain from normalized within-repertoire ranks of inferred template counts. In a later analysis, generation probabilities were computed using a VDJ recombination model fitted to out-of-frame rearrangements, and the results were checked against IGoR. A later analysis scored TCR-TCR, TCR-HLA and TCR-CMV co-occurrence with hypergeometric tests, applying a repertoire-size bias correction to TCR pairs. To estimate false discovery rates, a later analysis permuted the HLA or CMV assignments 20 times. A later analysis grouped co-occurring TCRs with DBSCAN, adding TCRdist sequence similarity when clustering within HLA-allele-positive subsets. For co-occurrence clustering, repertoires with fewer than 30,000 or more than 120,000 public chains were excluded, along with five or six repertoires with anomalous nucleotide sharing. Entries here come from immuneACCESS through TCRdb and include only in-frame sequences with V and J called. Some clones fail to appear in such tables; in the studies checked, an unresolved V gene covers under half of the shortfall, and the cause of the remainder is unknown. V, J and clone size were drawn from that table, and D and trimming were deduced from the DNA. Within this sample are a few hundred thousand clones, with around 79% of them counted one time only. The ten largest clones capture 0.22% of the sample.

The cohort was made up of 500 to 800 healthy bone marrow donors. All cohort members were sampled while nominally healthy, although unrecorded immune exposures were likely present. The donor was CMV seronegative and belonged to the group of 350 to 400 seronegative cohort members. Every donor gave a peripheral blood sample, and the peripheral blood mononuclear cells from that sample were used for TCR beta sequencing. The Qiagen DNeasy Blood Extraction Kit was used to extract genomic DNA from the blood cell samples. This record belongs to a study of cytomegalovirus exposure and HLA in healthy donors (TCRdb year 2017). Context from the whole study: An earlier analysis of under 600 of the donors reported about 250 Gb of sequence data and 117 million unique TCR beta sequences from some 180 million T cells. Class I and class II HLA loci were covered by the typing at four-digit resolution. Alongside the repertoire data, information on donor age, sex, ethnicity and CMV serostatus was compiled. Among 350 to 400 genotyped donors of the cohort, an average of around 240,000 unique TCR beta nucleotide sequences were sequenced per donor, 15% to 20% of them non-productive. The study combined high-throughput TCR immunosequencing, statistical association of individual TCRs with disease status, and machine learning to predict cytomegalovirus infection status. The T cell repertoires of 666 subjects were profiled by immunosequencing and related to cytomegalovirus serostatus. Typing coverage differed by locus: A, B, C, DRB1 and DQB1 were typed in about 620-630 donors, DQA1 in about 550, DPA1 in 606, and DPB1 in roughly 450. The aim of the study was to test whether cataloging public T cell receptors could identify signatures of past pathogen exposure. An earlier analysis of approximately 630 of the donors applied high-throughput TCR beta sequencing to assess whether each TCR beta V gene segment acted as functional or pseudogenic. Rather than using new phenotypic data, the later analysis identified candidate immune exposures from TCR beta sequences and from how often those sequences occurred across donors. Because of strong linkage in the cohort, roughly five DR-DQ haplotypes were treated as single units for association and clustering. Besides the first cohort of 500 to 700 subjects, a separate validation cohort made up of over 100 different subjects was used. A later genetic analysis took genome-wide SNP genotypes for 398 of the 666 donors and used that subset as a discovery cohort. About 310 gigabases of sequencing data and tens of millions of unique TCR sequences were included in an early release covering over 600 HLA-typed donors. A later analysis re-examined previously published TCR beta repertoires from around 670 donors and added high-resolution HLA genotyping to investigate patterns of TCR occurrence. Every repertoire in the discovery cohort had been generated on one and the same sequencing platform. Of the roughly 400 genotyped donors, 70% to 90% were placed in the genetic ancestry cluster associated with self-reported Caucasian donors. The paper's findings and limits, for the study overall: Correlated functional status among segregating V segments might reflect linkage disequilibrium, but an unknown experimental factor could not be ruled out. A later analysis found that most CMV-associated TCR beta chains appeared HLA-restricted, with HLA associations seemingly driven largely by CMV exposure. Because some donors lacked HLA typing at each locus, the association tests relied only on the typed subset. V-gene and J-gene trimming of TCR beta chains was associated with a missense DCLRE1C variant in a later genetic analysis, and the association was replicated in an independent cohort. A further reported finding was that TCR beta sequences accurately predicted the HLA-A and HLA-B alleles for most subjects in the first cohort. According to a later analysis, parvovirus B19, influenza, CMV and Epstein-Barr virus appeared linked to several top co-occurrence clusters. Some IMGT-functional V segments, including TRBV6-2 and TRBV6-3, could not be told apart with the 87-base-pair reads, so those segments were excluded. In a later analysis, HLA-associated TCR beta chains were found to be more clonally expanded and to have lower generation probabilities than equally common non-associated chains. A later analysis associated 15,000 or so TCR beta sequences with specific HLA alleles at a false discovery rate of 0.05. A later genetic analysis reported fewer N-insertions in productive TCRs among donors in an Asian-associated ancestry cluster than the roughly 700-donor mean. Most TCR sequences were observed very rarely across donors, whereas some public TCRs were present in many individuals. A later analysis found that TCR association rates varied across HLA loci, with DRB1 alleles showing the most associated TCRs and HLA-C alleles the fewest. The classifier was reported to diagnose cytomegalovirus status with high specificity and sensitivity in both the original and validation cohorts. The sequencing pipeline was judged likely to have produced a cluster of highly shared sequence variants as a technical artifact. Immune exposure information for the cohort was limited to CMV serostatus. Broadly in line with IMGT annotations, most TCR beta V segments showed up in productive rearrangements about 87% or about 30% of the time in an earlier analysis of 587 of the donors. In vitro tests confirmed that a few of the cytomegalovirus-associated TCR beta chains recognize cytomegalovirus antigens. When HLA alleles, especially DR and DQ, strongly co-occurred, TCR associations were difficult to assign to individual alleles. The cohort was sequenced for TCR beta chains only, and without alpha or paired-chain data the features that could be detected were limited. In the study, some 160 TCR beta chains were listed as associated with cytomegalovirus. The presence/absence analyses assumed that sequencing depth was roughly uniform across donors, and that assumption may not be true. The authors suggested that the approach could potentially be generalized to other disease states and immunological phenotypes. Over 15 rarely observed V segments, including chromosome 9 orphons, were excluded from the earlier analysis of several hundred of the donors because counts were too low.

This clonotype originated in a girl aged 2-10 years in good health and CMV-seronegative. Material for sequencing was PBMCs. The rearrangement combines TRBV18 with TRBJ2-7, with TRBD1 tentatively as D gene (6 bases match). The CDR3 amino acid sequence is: CASSPPQGYEQYF. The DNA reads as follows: TGTGCCAGCTCACCACCACAGGGTTACGAGCAGTACTTC.